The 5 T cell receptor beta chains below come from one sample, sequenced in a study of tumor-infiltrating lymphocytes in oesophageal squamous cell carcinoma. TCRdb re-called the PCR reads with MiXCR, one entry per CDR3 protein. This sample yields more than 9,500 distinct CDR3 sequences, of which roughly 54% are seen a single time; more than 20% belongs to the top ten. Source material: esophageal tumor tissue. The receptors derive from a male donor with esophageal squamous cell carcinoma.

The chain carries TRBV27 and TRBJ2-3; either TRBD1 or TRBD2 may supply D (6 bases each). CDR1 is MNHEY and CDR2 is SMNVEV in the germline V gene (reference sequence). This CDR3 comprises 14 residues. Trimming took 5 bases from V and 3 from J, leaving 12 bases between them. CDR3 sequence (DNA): TGTGCCAGCAGTAGCACAGGGAGGACAGATACGCAGTATTTT. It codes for CASSSTGRTDTQYF.

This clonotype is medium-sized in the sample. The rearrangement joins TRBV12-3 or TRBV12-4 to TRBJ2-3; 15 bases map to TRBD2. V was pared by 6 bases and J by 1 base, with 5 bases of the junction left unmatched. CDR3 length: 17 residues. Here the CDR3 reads CASRGLAGGYRTDTQYF. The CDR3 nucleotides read TGTGCCAGCAGAGGACTAGCGGGAGGGTATCGCACAGATACGCAGTATTTT.

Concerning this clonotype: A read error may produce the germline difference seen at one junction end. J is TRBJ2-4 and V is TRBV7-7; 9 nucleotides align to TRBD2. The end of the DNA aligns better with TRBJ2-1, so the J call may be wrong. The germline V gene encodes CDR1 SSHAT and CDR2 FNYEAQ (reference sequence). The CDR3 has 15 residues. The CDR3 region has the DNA TGTGCAAGCAGCTTAGCGGGAGTCACATCCAATGAGCAGTTCTTC. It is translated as CASSLAGVTSNEQFF.

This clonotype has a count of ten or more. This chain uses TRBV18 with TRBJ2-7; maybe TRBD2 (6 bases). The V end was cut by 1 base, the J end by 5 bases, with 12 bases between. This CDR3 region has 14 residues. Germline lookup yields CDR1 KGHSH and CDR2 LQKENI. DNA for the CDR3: TGTGCCAGCTCACCACAACGGGAGTTGAACGAGCAGTACTTC. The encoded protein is CASSPQRELNEQYF.

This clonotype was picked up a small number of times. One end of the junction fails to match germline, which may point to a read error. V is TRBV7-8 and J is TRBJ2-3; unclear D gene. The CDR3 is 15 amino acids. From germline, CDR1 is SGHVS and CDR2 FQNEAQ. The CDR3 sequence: CASSLKDLYNSPLHF. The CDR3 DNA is TGTGCCAGCAGCTTAAAGGACCTTTATAATTCACCCCTCCACTTC.